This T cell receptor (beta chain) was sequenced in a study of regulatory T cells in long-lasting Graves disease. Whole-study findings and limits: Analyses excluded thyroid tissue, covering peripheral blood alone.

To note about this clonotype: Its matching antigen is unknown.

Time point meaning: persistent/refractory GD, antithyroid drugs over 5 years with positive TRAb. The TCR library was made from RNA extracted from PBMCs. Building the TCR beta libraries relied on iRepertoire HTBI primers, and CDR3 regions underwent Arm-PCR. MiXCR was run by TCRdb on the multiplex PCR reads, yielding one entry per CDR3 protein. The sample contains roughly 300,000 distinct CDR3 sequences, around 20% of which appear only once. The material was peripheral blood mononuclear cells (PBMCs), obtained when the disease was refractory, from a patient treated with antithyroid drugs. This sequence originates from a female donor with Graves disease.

This CDR3 reads CASRPDRPSNQPQHF. DNA of the CDR3: TGTGCCAGCAGGCCCGACAGGCCTAGCAATCAGCCCCAGCATTTT. The chain couples TRBV6-1 to TRBJ1-5, with D perhaps matching TRBD1 (6 bases). CDR1 MNHNS and CDR2 SASEGT come from the germline V gene. The CDR3 totals 15 residues. Trimming shortened V by 6 bases and J by 0 bases, and 12 bases separated the two germline ends.